The clone carrying this TCR beta chain came up many times. The antigen remains undetermined. The CDR3 loop spans 18 amino acids. The V gene lost 1 base and the J gene lost 7 bases, with 26 bases spanning the gap. Germline CDR1 reads SGHAT; CDR2 reads FQNNGV. This sample is part of a study of identical twins. Findings and caveats of the study: The study drew conclusions from cross-sectional statistical analysis, not from following the same donors. Low generation-probability sequences were in excess among twin-shared out-of-frame alpha sequences. The more abundant beta clonotypes in cord blood had fewer insertions, and memory repertoires did not show this.

TCRdb reprocessed the 5' RACE reads via MiXCR and lists one record per CDR3 protein. Here the sample spans about 450,000 distinct CDR3 sequences, roughly 18% being singletons. The receptor was isolated from a man over 45 in good health. This rearrangement joins TRBV11-2 to TRBJ2-7, with a tentative D call TRBD2 (6 bases). Sample: naive T cells sorted from blood. The CDR3 DNA reads as TGTGCCAGCAGCTTAGTAGCTTACGGGGGTCGATCCGCTGGAGAGCAGTACTTC. It specifies CASSLVAYGGRSAGEQYF.